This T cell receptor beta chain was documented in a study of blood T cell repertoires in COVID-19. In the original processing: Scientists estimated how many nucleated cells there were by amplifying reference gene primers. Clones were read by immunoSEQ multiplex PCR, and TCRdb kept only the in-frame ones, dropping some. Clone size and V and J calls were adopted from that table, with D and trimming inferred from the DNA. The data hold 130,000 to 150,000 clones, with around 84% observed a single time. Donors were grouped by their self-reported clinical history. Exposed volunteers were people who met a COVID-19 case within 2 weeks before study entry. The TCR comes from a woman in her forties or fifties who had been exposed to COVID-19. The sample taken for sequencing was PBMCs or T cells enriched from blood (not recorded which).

The CDR3 reads CASSHGEQYF. The CDR3 nucleotides read TGCGCCAGCAGTCACGGCGAGCAGTACTTC. V usage is TRBV23-1 and J usage is TRBJ2-7; D not certain. TRBV23-1 is known as an ORF, though its function is uncertain. Between the trimmed V and J ends, which lost 3 bases and 6 bases, there was a span of 3 bases. This CDR3 has 10 residues.